These T cell receptor beta chains were read from a single sample in a study of vaccination and CD4 T cells after COVID-19. TCRdb called the PCR reads again in MiXCR, with one record for every CDR3 protein. The sample shows about 13,000 distinct CDR3 sequences, 35% to 55% of them seen only once. These receptors have no known antigen. Sequencing input: CD4+ T cells from blood, cultured in vitro. The receptors were gathered from a human donor who had recovered from COVID-19. Each CDR3 is given with its conserved first and last residue. The D gene is left open where the match is weak. Where a row states a size, it is once, few, many or the class of an expanded clone; other rows omit it.

V gene	clone size	D gene	J gene	CDR3 protein	CDR3 DNA
TRBV9	-	TRBD1	TRBJ2-2	CASSVGQGATGELFF	TGTGCCAGCAGCGTAGGACAGGGGGCAACCGGGGAGCTGTTTTTT
TRBV2	-	-	TRBJ2-5	CASSLAQKTFQETQYF	TGTGCCAGCAGCTTAGCGCAAAAAACTTTTCAAGAGACCCAGTACTTC
TRBV12-3/TRBV12-4	-	-	TRBJ1-2	CASSLGRSSGYTF	TGTGCCAGCAGTTTGGGTAGGAGTTCTGGCTACACCTTC
TRBV27	-	-	TRBJ2-3	CASSLRPTDTQYF	TGTGCCAGCAGTTTGCGCCCAACAGATACGCAGTATTTT
TRBV5-1	-	TRBD1	TRBJ1-2	CASSLGQPTGNYGYTF	TGCGCCAGCAGCTTGGGCCAACCGACAGGGAACTATGGCTACACCTTC
TRBV7-2	-	TRBD1	TRBJ1-2	CASSTGTGGVGYGYTF	TGTGCCAGCAGCACCGGGACAGGGGGTGTAGGCTATGGCTACACCTTC
TRBV7-5	few	-	TRBJ1-1	CISVSDRGEAEAFF	-
TRBV10-3	-	TRBD1	TRBJ1-1	CAAKEGGDSMNTEAFF	TGTGCCGCCAAGGAAGGGGGCGACTCCATGAACACTGAAGCTTTCTTT
TRBV7-9	few	TRBD1	TRBJ1-5	CASADRGPNQPQHF	TGTGCCAGCGCGGACAGGGGGCCCAATCAGCCCCAGCATTTT
TRBV12-3/TRBV12-4	few	-	TRBJ2-2	CASRQYEELFF	TGTGCCAGCAGGCAGTATGAGGAGCTGTTTTTT
TRBV9	-	TRBD1	TRBJ2-2	CASSVAQGAGGELFF	TGTGCCAGCAGCGTAGCTCAGGGGGCGGGCGGGGAGCTGTTTTTT
TRBV19	few	-	TRBJ1-5	CASSIGTAKLQDQPQHF	TGTGCCAGTAGTATAGGGACAGCCAAACTCCAGGATCAGCCCCAGCATTTT
TRBV20-1	few	-	TRBJ2-1	CSALSPPDGTYNEQFF	TGCAGTGCGCTCTCCCCGCCCGACGGCACCTACAATGAGCAGTTCTTC
TRBV5-4	once	-	TRBJ1-2	CASSLVGSYGYTF	TGTGCCAGCAGCTTGGTAGGGTCCTATGGCTACACCTTC
TRBV24-1	medium-sized	-	TRBJ2-2	CATSDRGGELFF	TGTGCCACCAGTGACCGCGGCGGGGAGCTGTTTTTT
TRBV30	-	-	TRBJ2-2	CAWRYMLTGTGELFF	TGTGCCTGGAGATATATGCTTACCGGGACCGGGGAGCTGTTTTTT
TRBV19	-	TRBD2	TRBJ2-3	CASSPTSGPQGTQYF	TGTGCCAGTAGTCCGACTAGCGGCCCCCAGGGTACGCAGTATTTT
TRBV6-1	few	-	TRBJ2-7	CASSEGGHSYEQYF	TGTGCCAGCAGTGAGGGGGGCCACTCCTACGAGCAGTACTTC
TRBV21-1	-	-	TRBJ1-5	CASRPQGSPHDQPQHF	TGTGCCAGCAGACCCCAGGGTTCTCCTCATGACCAGCCCCAGCATTTT
TRBV25-1	-	TRBD1	TRBJ1-1	CASRETGRNTEAFF	TGTGCCAGCAGGGAGACAGGGAGGAACACTGAAGCTTTCTTT
TRBV29-1	few	-	TRBJ1-1	CSVERGSGTEAFF	TGCAGCGTTGAACGGGGTTCGGGCACTGAAGCTTTCTTT
TRBV20-1	few	-	TRBJ1-6	CSAPDVSSYNSPLHF	TGCAGTGCTCCCGACGTGAGCTCCTATAATTCACCCCTCCACTTT
TRBV29-1	-	-	TRBJ1-2	CSVIQANYGYTF	TGCAGCGTGATACAGGCTAACTATGGCTACACCTTC
TRBV19	-	-	TRBJ2-5	CASSGFGETQYF	TGTGCCAGTAGTGGATTCGGGGAGACCCAGTACTTC
TRBV7-9	-	-	TRBJ2-7	CASSPEGTNSYEQYF	TGTGCCAGCAGCCCCGAAGGCACGAATTCCTACGAGCAGTACTTC
TRBV7-9	few	TRBD1	TRBJ1-2	CASSLRQGADYGYTF	TGTGCCAGCAGCTTAAGACAGGGGGCCGACTATGGCTACACCTTC
TRBV12-3/TRBV12-4	-	-	TRBJ1-1	CASSRGRLNTEAFF	TGTGCCAGCAGTCGCGGACGGCTGAACACTGAAGCTTTCTTT
TRBV20-1	-	-	TRBJ1-2	CSARDGGAANYGYTF	TGCAGTGCTAGAGATGGGGGGGCAGCTAACTATGGCTACACCTTC
TRBV20-1	-	TRBD1	TRBJ2-3	CSARISGQGAGSDTQYF	TGCAGTGCTAGAATATCCGGACAGGGGGCGGGAAGTGATACGCAGTATTTT
TRBV18	-	-	TRBJ1-5	CASSPPGNSNQPQHF	TGTGCCAGCTCACCACCGGGAAATAGCAATCAGCCCCAGCATTTT
TRBV6-1	-	TRBD1	TRBJ1-2	CASSSQGYGYTF	TGTGCCAGCAGCTCACAGGGGTATGGCTACACCTTC
TRBV20-1	-	-	TRBJ1-1	CSALAGSQMNTEAFF	TGCAGTGCGCTAGCAGGGAGCCAAATGAACACTGAAGCTTTCTTT
TRBV20-1	-	-	TRBJ1-1	CSARLGSPNTEAFF	TGCAGTGCTAGGCTGGGAAGCCCGAACACTGAAGCTTTCTTT
TRBV6-2/TRBV6-3	-	-	TRBJ1-5	CASSTADWQTSKWSNQPQHF	TGTGCCAGCAGTACCGCCGACTGGCAGACCTCCAAATGGAGCAATCAGCCCCAGCATTTT
TRBV14	-	TRBD1	TRBJ2-7	CASSQDRVEWEGYEQYF	TGTGCCAGCAGTCAGGACAGGGTCGAATGGGAAGGCTACGAGCAGTACTTC
TRBV30	few	TRBD1	TRBJ1-2	CAWGQGPNYGYTF	TGTGCCTGGGGACAGGGCCCTAACTATGGCTACACCTTC
TRBV4-3	-	-	TRBJ1-2	CASSQDGYYGYTF	TGCGCCAGCAGCCAAGACGGCTACTATGGCTACACCTTC
TRBV6-1	few	TRBD1	TRBJ1-6	CASRAAGTGVGNSPLHF	TGTGCCAGCAGAGCTGCCGGGACAGGGGTTGGTAATTCACCCCTCCACTTT
TRBV6-5	few	TRBD1	TRBJ1-5	CASSYSVGEDRGFNQPQHF	TGTGCCAGCAGTTACTCGGTAGGGGAAGACAGGGGTTTTAATCAGCCCCAGCATTTT
TRBV7-8	few	-	TRBJ2-7	CASNPPGGRTYEQYF	TGTGCCAGCAACCCCCCGGGGGGCCGGACCTACGAGCAGTACTTC
TRBV19	-	-	TRBJ1-2	CASSMVGGGHNYGYTF	TGTGCCAGTAGTATGGTTGGGGGAGGACATAACTATGGCTACACCTTC
TRBV19	few	TRBD1	TRBJ2-1	CASIPGQGGNEQFF	TGTGCCAGTATTCCGGGACAGGGGGGGAATGAGCAGTTCTTC